This T cell receptor (beta chain) was captured by sequencing in a study of patients and donors after allogeneic stem cell transplantation. TCRdb recomputed calls from the RT-PCR reads with MiXCR, one row per CDR3 protein. The repertoire consists of about 410,000 distinct CDR3 sequences, with around 15% occurring once and the leading ten covering roughly 7%. Germline CDR1 is MNHNS and CDR2 is SASEGT. The CDR3 sequence is 14 residues long. Losses at the gene ends were 8 bases for V and 0 bases for J; bases not matched to a gene: 4. This clonotype was obtained from a human donor who was either an allogeneic HSCT recipient or a stem cell or donor lymphocyte infusion donor (not recorded which). It is not recorded whose cells these are; they may come from a transplant donor. Sequenced: blood, either unsorted or a sorted T cell fraction (not recorded which). The rearrangement joins TRBV6-1 to TRBJ1-5, with 7 bases fitting TRBD1. The CDR3: CASRGQNSNQPQHF. DNA of the CDR3: TGTGCCAGCCGGGGACAGAATAGCAATCAGCCCCAGCATTTT.